Below, one TCR beta chain is given with its context. No antigen is known for it. This entry comes from a study of cytomegalovirus exposure and HLA in healthy donors. Findings and limits, study-wide: For cytomegalovirus status, the classifier reportedly gave diagnoses with high specificity and sensitivity.

The PCR contained 60 Vbeta and 13 Jbeta primers. The assay was immunoSEQ multiplex PCR, and TCRdb's table has in-frame clones only and misses some. The profile covers 130,000 to 150,000 clones, with 73% appearing a single time and roughly 14% taken by the ten largest. The CDR3 is 12 residues long. V was cut by 1 base and J by 5 bases, with 4 bases left in between. From germline, CDR1 is SGHDT and CDR2 YYEEEE. Nobody recorded the CMV serostatus of this donor. Sequencing input: PBMCs. The chain uses TRBV5-6 and TRBJ1-5; the D is unclear. The clonotype comes from a human donor in good health. CDR3 loop: CASSLLDQPQHF. DNA for the CDR3: TGTGCCAGCAGCTTGCTAGATCAGCCCCAGCATTTT. The full variable domain, with the rest looked up from reference TRBV5-6 and TRBJ1-5, is DAGVTQSPTHLIKTRGQQVTLRCSPKSGHDTVSWYQQALGQGPQFIFQYYEEEERQRGNFPDRFSGHQFPNYSSELNVNALLLGDSALYLCASSLLDQPQHFGDGTRLSIL.